Presented here are 31 T cell receptor beta chains from one specimen sequenced in a study of shared T cell receptors in the human thymus. Libraries were prepared by immunoSEQ multiplex PCR; TCRdb keeps only in-frame clonotypes and omits some of them. The data hold about 380,000 clones, with around 95% observed a single time. Sequenced material: thymocytes. All receptors derive from a human donor.

The chain is built from TRBV27 and TRBJ1-5; a possible D gene is TRBD1 (6 bases). Trimming removed 5 bases at V and 2 bases at J, with 7 bases between. The CDR3 contains 13 residues. From germline, CDR1 is MNHEY and CDR2 SMNVEV (reference sequence). The CDR3 region has the DNA TGTGCCAGCAGTCGACAGGGCAATCAGCCCCAGCATTTT. This codes for CASSRQGNQPQHF.

In its sample, this clone was seen once. The rearrangement joins TRBV9 to TRBJ2-3, with a weak D call TRBD2 (5 bases). The CDR3 totals 13 residues. CDR1 and CDR2 from the germline V gene are SGDLS and YYNGEE. The V gene lost 6 bases and the J gene lost 2 bases, with 10 bases spanning the gap. This CDR3 is CASKGLNTDTQYF. CDR3 nucleotides: TGTGCCAGCAAAGGACTCAACACAGATACGCAGTATTTT.

This sequence joins TRBV27 and TRBJ1-1; D gene unclear. Per germline, CDR1 MNHEY and CDR2 SMNVEV (reference sequence). The germline V and J ends were trimmed by 2 bases and 1 base, with 5 bases remaining between them. CDR3 length: 13 amino acids. CDR3: CASSLSWNTEAFF. Here the CDR3 DNA reads TGTGCCAGCAGTTTAAGTTGGAACACTGAAGCTTTCTTT.

The V gene is TRBV10-3, the J gene TRBJ2-7, with D unresolved. The V end was cut by 0 bases, the J end by 3 bases, with 9 bases between. The CDR3 loop spans 14 amino acids. CDR1 and CDR2 (germline): ENHRY, SYGVKD. The chain's CDR3 is CAISESSSVYEQYF. For the CDR3, the DNA is TGTGCCATCAGTGAGTCGAGCAGTGTCTACGAGCAGTACTTC.

The chain links TRBV7-4 to TRBJ1-4; D is undetermined. Trimming left V 1 base short and J 7 bases short, with 7 bases between. CDR3 length: 13 residues. Germline CDR1 reads SGHVT; CDR2 reads SQSDAQ. CDR3 loop: CASSLVPFEKLFF. The CDR3 nucleotides read TGTGCCAGCAGCTTAGTCCCCTTTGAAAAACTGTTTTTT.

The chain employs TRBV7-9 and TRBJ2-3; D possibly corresponds to TRBD2 (5 bases). The CDR3 has 11 amino acids. The V end lost 3 bases, the J end lost 8 bases, and 6 bases lay between the germline ends. Germline loops: CDR1 SEHNR, CDR2 FQNEAQ (reference sequence). CDR3 loop: CASSFRGTQYF. The CDR3 DNA reads as TGTGCCAGCAGCTTCCGGGGTACGCAGTATTTT.

This clone came up a few times. This chain joins TRBV25-1 and TRBJ2-2, with D perhaps assigned TRBD1 or TRBD2 (7 bases each). Germline V gene data show CDR1 as MGHDK and CDR2 as SYGVNS. Trimming left V 6 bases short and J 3 bases short, with 11 bases between. This CDR3 region has 14 residues. The CDR3 here is CASSRGGDTGELFF. The CDR3 bases are TGTGCCAGCAGCAGGGGGGGAGACACCGGGGAGCTGTTTTTT.

V is TRBV27 and J is TRBJ2-7, with D hard to call. Germline V lookup: CDR1 MNHEY, CDR2 SMNVEV (reference sequence). The V and J ends lost 8 bases and 6 bases respectively, with 17 bases between them. The CDR3 runs 13 residues. In DNA, the CDR3 is TGTGCCAGCCCTCCCAAGTTCGAGAGCGAGCAGTACTTC. Translating it yields CASPPKFESEQYF.

This sequence joins TRBV2 and TRBJ2-7; possibly TRBD2 for D (6 bases). The CDR3 is 14 residues long. The germline V gene has CDR1 SNHLY and CDR2 FYNNEI. Between the trimmed V and J ends, which lost 4 bases and 6 bases, there was a span of 16 bases. CDR3: CASSGSSSGGEQYF. The CDR3 nucleotides are TGTGCCAGCAGTGGGAGCTCCTCCGGGGGCGAGCAGTACTTC.

V is TRBV6-1 and J is TRBJ2-1; D not resolved. In germline, CDR1 is MNHNS, CDR2 SASEGT. The CDR3 is 14 amino acids. Between the trimmed V and J ends, which lost 0 bases and 7 bases, there was a span of 10 bases. CDR3 sequence: CASSEATPVNEQFF. CDR3 nucleotides: TGTGCCAGCAGTGAAGCAACCCCCGTTAATGAGCAGTTCTTC.

This clone showed up just once. J is TRBJ1-2 and V is TRBV6-4, with a possible D match to TRBD1 (6 bases). The germline V and J ends were trimmed by 0 bases and 3 bases, with 14 bases remaining between them. The CDR3 covers 16 residues. The V gene's germline CDR1 is MRHNA and CDR2 SNTAGT. In DNA form, the CDR3 reads TGTGCCAGCAGTGACTCGCACCCGGCAGGGGACTATGGCTACACCTTC. The encoded protein is CASSDSHPAGDYGYTF.

The CDR3 sequence is CASSRQGAPDNQPQHF. The CDR3 DNA sequence: TGTGCCAGCTCACGCCAGGGGGCTCCGGACAATCAGCCCCAGCATTTT. The chain employs TRBV18 and TRBJ1-5, with TRBD1 matching over 8 bases. CDR1 and CDR2 from the germline V gene are KGHSH and LQKENI. With 4 bases clipped from V and 3 bases from J, the junction kept 8 bases outside the gene matches. The CDR3 is 16 amino acids.

The chain joins TRBV6-9 to TRBJ1-2, with D perhaps TRBD1 (5 bases). In germline, CDR1 is MNHGY, CDR2 SVAAGI. Deletions cut 11 bases from V and 5 bases from J, with 24 bases between. There are 15 residues in the CDR3. In DNA form, the CDR3 reads TGTGCCGGACCGATTGAGGGCGGGGACCCTTATGGCTACACCTTC. Protein sequence: CAGPIEGGDPYGYTF.

The chain couples TRBV30 to TRBJ1-6, with D perhaps matching TRBD1 (6 bases). V shed 0 bases and J shed 10 bases, with 28 bases lying between them. This CDR3 is 19 amino acids long. The germline CDR1 and CDR2 sequences are GTSNPN and SVGIG (reference sequence). In DNA, the CDR3 is TGTGCCTGGAGTGTATACCGGGGGCGCCAGTTGAGGTCGGGGTCACCCCTCCACTTT. It yields the protein CAWSVYRGRQLRSGSPLHF.

The chain links TRBV28 to TRBJ1-2; unclear D gene. V gave up 6 bases and J gave up 2 bases, with 22 bases separating them. Germline lookup yields CDR1 MDHEN and CDR2 SYDVKM. The CDR3 is 17 residues long. The CDR3 nucleotides are TGTGCCAGCAGCCCCGACCGCGCAGTCAGACTAAACTATGGCTACACCTTC. It specifies CASSPDRAVRLNYGYTF.

The chain employs TRBV27 and TRBJ2-3; 7 bases line up with TRBD1. This CDR3 contains 12 residues. V lost 1 base, J lost 8 bases, and 0 bases stayed unmatched. Germline lookup yields CDR1 MNHEY and CDR2 SMNVEV (reference sequence). The CDR3 DNA reads TGTGCCAGCAGTTTATACAGGGGTACGCAGTATTTT. Protein: CASSLYRGTQYF.

The gene calls are TRBV19 and TRBJ2-7; D unresolved. Trimming pared 1 base from V and 0 bases from J, leaving 19 bases between. Per the germline V gene, CDR1 is LNHDA and CDR2 is SQIVND (reference sequence). This CDR3 has 18 residues. CDR3 DNA: TGTGCCAGTAGTATAGTTCGCCCCCAGGACGCGACCTCCTACGAGCAGTACTTC. This encodes CASSIVRPQDATSYEQYF.

The V gene is TRBV5-6, the J gene TRBJ2-5, with D possibly being TRBD2 (5 bases). The V end was cut by 4 bases, the J end by 7 bases, with 26 bases between. Germline CDR1 SGHDT, CDR2 YYEEEE. CDR3 length: 17 residues. The CDR3 sequence: CASSPGGQASEGGTQYF. For the CDR3, the DNA is TGTGCCAGCAGCCCCGGCGGCCAGGCCTCCGAGGGCGGGACCCAGTACTTC.

The rearrangement links TRBV4-3 to TRBJ1-6; the D gene is possibly TRBD1 (5 bases). V was trimmed by 2 bases and J by 7 bases, leaving 15 bases between them. The CDR3 extends over 16 amino acids. CDR1 and CDR2 from the germline V gene are LGHNA and YSLEER. Here the CDR3 reads CASSQRPRRGNSPLHF. The CDR3 DNA reads as TGCGCCAGCAGCCAACGACCCAGGAGGGGAAATTCACCCCTCCACTTT.

The chain recombines TRBV7-2 with TRBJ2-2; TRBD2 matches 8 bases. This CDR3 is built from 19 residues. Losses at the gene ends were 7 bases for V and 4 bases for J; bases not matched to a gene: 20. The germline V gene encodes CDR1 SGHTA and CDR2 FQGNSA. In nucleotides, the CDR3 is TGTGCCAGCACCCTAGGTCGGGGCGGGAGGAGCCCAGGCACCGGGGAGCTGTTTTTT. Protein sequence: CASTLGRGGRSPGTGELFF.

The V and J genes are TRBV4-1 and TRBJ1-1, with D perhaps matching TRBD1 (6 bases). Looked up from germline, CDR1 is MGHRA and CDR2 is YSYEKL. Deletions cut 3 bases from V and 4 bases from J, with 9 bases between. The CDR3 is made up of 13 amino acids. CDR3 amino acids: CASSQQGLTEAFF. CDR3 bases: TGCGCCAGCAGCCAGCAGGGGCTCACTGAAGCTTTCTTT.

This chain uses TRBV5-1 with TRBJ1-2; 7 bases are a match to TRBD1. Losses at the gene ends were 6 bases for V and 6 bases for J; bases not matched to a gene: 8. The CDR3 totals 13 residues. CDR1 and CDR2 (germline): SGHRS, YFSETQ. The CDR3 DNA reads as TGCGCCAGCAAGAAAGGACAGGTCGATGGCTACACCTTC. Protein sequence: CASKKGQVDGYTF.

J is TRBJ2-7 and V is TRBV5-5, with 7 bases aligning to TRBD1. Per germline, CDR1 SGHKS and CDR2 YYEKEE (reference sequence). CDR3 size: 14 residues. With 2 bases clipped from V and 4 bases from J, the junction kept 6 bases outside the gene matches. The CDR3 spells CASSFQDRSYEQYF. The DNA of the CDR3 is TGTGCCAGCAGCTTTCAGGACAGGTCATACGAGCAGTACTTC.

The chain has TRBV7-9 and TRBJ2-1, with 8 bases lining up with TRBD1. Trimming cost V 1 base and J 5 bases; bases outside gene matches: 13. This CDR3 has 18 amino acids. The germline CDR1 and CDR2 sequences are SEHNR and FQNEAQ (reference sequence). CDR3 region: CASSLGVGRTGSHNEQFF. In DNA form, the CDR3 reads TGTGCCAGCAGCTTAGGGGTGGGAAGGACAGGGTCCCACAATGAGCAGTTCTTC.

This rearrangement joins TRBV6-5 to TRBJ2-7; the D is unclear. The CDR3 has 14 residues. CDR1 MNHEY and CDR2 SVGAGI come from the germline V gene. V was pared by 4 bases and J by 0 bases, with 10 bases between. This CDR3 is CASSFGGSSYEQYF. The CDR3 DNA is TGTGCCAGCAGTTTCGGCGGTAGCTCCTACGAGCAGTACTTC.

The rearrangement links TRBV5-6 to TRBJ2-3, with D hard to call. Between the trimmed V and J ends, which lost 2 bases and 0 bases, there was a span of 7 bases. This CDR3 has 14 amino acids. In germline, CDR1 is SGHDT, CDR2 YYEEEE. The CDR3 nucleotides are TGTGCCAGCAGCTTAGGTTCTAGCACAGATACGCAGTATTTT. Encoded protein: CASSLGSSTDTQYF.

The DNA of the CDR3 is TGTGCCAGCAGCCCCGAATCGGAGAGCTCCTACAATGAGCAGTTCTTC. It is translated as CASSPESESSYNEQFF. The V gene is TRBV7-6, the J gene TRBJ2-1; unclear D gene. Germline CDR1 reads SGHVS; CDR2 reads FNYEAQ. The CDR3 is 16 residues long. Between the trimmed V and J ends, which lost 5 bases and 0 bases, there was a span of 14 bases.

This clone has more than one count but fewer than ten. The chain is built from TRBV4-2 and TRBJ1-1; D remains ambiguous. The V end was cut by 3 bases, the J end by 1 base, with 9 bases between. The CDR3 is 14 amino acids. Germline CDR1 is LGHNA and CDR2 is YNFKEQ. The CDR3 region has the DNA TGTGCCAGCAGCCATCAGGTGAAGAACACTGAAGCTTTCTTT. As protein: CASSHQVKNTEAFF.

The J gene is TRBJ2-2, the V gene TRBV28, with 8 bases matching TRBD2. The CDR3 length is 16 residues. Trimming at V came to 3 bases and at J to 1 base, leaving 4 bases not matched to a gene. In germline, CDR1 is MDHEN, CDR2 SYDVKM. The CDR3 spells CASSFLAGMNTGELFF. CDR3 bases: TGTGCCAGCAGTTTCCTAGCGGGCATGAACACCGGGGAGCTGTTTTTT. Full variable domain (outside the CDR3, taken from reference TRBV28 and TRBJ2-2): DVKVTQSSRYLVKRTGEKVFLECVQDMDHENMFWYRQDPGLGLRLIYFSYDVKMKEKGDIPEGYSVSREKKERFSLILESASTNQTSMYLCASSFLAGMNTGELFFGEGSRLTVL.

The rearrangement links TRBV18 to TRBJ1-3; perhaps TRBD1 as D (5 bases). Between the trimmed V and J ends, which lost 3 bases and 9 bases, there was a span of 21 bases. Germline V lookup: CDR1 KGHSH, CDR2 LQKENI. The CDR3 length is 16 residues. The CDR3 protein is CASSPPGPLLGGTIYF. DNA of the CDR3: TGTGCCAGCTCACCTCCGGGACCTCTATTAGGAGGCACCATATATTTT.

This chain connects TRBV11-3 to TRBJ1-1; 7 bases align to TRBD1. This CDR3 region has 13 residues. V dropped 5 bases and J dropped 4; count of bases not matched to a gene: 4. CDR1 is SGHNT, CDR2 YENEEA, per germline. CDR3: CASSVQGRTEAFF. CDR3 DNA sequence: TGTGCCAGCAGCGTACAGGGGCGCACTGAAGCTTTCTTT. The full variable domain, rest sourced from reference TRBV11-3 and TRBJ1-1, is EAGVVQSPRYKIIEKKQPVAFWCNPISGHNTLYWYLQNLGQGPELLIRYENEEAVDDSQLPKDRFSAERLKGVDSTLKIQPAELGDSAVYLCASSVQGRTEAFFGQGTRLTVV.